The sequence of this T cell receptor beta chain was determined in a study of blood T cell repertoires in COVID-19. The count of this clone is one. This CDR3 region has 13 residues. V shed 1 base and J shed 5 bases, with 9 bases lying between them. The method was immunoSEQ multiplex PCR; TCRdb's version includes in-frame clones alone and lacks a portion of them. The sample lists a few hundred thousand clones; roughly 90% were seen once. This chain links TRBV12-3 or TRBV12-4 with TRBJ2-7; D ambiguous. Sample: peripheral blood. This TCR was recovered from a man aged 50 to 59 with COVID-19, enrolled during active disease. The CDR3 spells CASSLVFGHEQYF. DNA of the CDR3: TGTGCCAGCAGTTTAGTCTTTGGGCACGAGCAGTACTTC.